This entry is about one T cell receptor beta chain. This clonotype was seen many times. The antigen it recognizes is unknown. Per-base qualities were not stored, and no clone one base away is much larger. The Immunoverse kit was used to build TCR libraries from 400 ng RNA, with molecular barcoded adaptors covering alpha/delta and beta/gamma chains. TCR library preparation used the same RNA that was used for transcriptome sequencing. TCR libraries were sequenced on an Illumina HiSeq 4000 with 2 x 150 cycles. Per the authors' processing: MiXCR aligned TCR reads to human V, D, J and C references and assembled the aligned reads into CDR3 clonotypes, with quality filtering and error correction included. Clonotype counts and gene usage diversity were analyzed with the tcR package in R. For inspection of raw mapping reads, RNA-seq reads were mapped by STAR aligner version 2.5.3a onto GRCh37 of the human genome. IR-seq fastq files were randomly downsampled with Seqtk 1.3 to test the effect of sequencing depth on detected clonotypes. Starting from the raw public reads, TCRdb applied fastp trimming at Q25, assembled clones with MiXCR and retained in-frame beta chains. Identical CDR3 proteins give one entry, which carries the most common genes and DNA. These V and J calls originate from TCRdb's pipeline instead of the authors' own analysis. For this sample there are tens of thousands of distinct CDR3 sequences; roughly 20% appear just once. The top ten clones comprise about 17% of the sample.

Bone marrow was sampled from every patient at the time of active disease. Bone marrow mononuclear cells were isolated by Ficoll-Hypaque density gradient centrifugation. To remove myeloma plasma cells, the cells were labeled with CD138 magnetic microbeads on a MACS separator, and CD138-negative cells were then collected by negative selection. Flow cytometry on an Attune NxT with CD138 antibodies was used to check the purity of the isolated cells. Total RNA was extracted using TRIzol reagent and was quantified on a NanoDrop spectrophotometer. Paired RNA-seq and IR-seq were performed on each patient's CD138-negative bone marrow sample. These data originate in a study of read filtering for tumor transcriptome and immune sequencing (dated by TCRdb to 2020 to 2021). Background for the entire study: The cohort had 17 male and approximately 15 female patients with a mean age of roughly 66 years, ranging from roughly 45 to 85. By revised international staging, eight or nine patients were R-ISS I, 16 were R-ISS II and roughly 7 were R-ISS III. After DNase treatment, whole-transcriptome libraries were prepared using the TruSeq RNA Access Library Prep Kit. Per sample, about 3.5 to 11 million TCR-region mapped reads were obtained with IR-seq, compared with only 85 to 1273 with RNA-seq. TCR repertoires obtained by targeted immune repertoire sequencing and by bulk whole-transcriptome sequencing performed on the same bone marrow samples were compared. As a main aim, a read-filtering strategy for immune repertoire data was addressed, with the specific question being whether clonotypes supported by a single read should be removed.

Study-wide conclusions, independent of this receptor: Single-read clonotypes made up roughly 80% of clonotypes but roughly 3.2% of total reads in IR-seq, and about three quarters of clonotypes and 40% to 45% of reads in RNA-seq. Clonotypes were captured by IR-seq at much higher depth and more reliably than by RNA-seq, and smaller IR-seq throughput was sufficient for identification of most shared clonotypes. When single-read clonotypes were removed, the proportions of shared clonotypes in IR-seq and RNA-seq correlated more strongly. The sorted CD138-negative fraction was composed of a mixed bone marrow immune population rather than of purified T cells.

V is pruned by 5 bases and J by 10 bases, leaving 15 bases of the junction without a gene match. Including the terminal cysteine and phenylalanine, the CDR3 comprises 16 residues. CDR3 DNA is the only sequence kept; it has 48 bases, read in frame from the first base. The germline V gene supplies CDR1 SGHTA and CDR2 FQGNSA. Sequencing was done on a sample of a population of CD138-negative cells sorted from bone marrow. Taken with the paper, the label for cell subset or site translates to: bone marrow mononuclear cells depleted of CD138+ plasma/myeloma cells by negative magnetic selection. The sequence joins TRBV7-2 to TRBJ2-1, with 9 central nucleotides matching TRBD2. The TCR sequence derives from a donor aged 40 or older with multiple myeloma. The CDR3 reads as follows: CASSLSGSLEWEEQFF. The nucleotide sequence is given as TGTGCCAGCAGCCTTAGCGGGAGCCTGGAGTGGGAGGAGCAGTTCTTC. Reference TRBV7-2 and TRBJ2-1 proteins supply the regions before and after the CDR3; the full variable domain is: GAGVSQSPSNKVTEKGKDVELRCDPISGHTALYWYRQSLGQGLEFLIYFQGNSAPDKSGLPSDRFSAERTGGSVSTLTIQRTQQEDSAVYLCASSLSGSLEWEEQFFGPGTRLTVL.